This T cell receptor (beta chain) was found in a study of patients and donors after allogeneic stem cell transplantation. The germline V gene encodes CDR1 LNHNV and CDR2 YYDKDF (reference sequence). This CDR3 has 16 residues. Between the trimmed V and J ends, which lost 4 bases and 3 bases, there was a span of 17 bases. One entry per CDR3 protein results from TCRdb running MiXCR on the RT-PCR reads. The table has about a million distinct CDR3 sequences, roughly 18% seen once. The chain links TRBV15 to TRBJ2-3; possible D gene TRBD2, 7 bases. The sample consisted of blood, either unsorted or a sorted T cell fraction (not recorded which). This TCR was sampled from a human donor who was either an allogeneic HSCT recipient or a stem cell or donor lymphocyte infusion donor (not recorded which). It is not recorded whose cells these are; they may come from a transplant donor. CDR3 coding DNA: TGTGCCACCAGCAAAGAAAGGGGGAGGGTGACAGATACGCAGTATTTT. Protein sequence: CATSKERGRVTDTQYF.